This T cell receptor beta chain was identified in a study of OX40 agonist ivuxolimab in advanced cancers. Study context: All patients had ivuxolimab intravenously every 2 weeks at 0.01 to 10 mg/kg. Of mixed ages from roughly 23 to 85 and averaging roughly 66 years, the group was more than 65% male.

Germline CDR1 and CDR2: KGHSH and LQKENI. The junction had 6 bases not matched to a gene; V was cut back by 6 bases and J by 2 bases. The CDR3 runs 16 residues. TCRdb's table, derived via immunoSEQ multiplex PCR, lists solely in-frame clones and lacks some. The sample shows about 77,000 clones, around nine tenths of them seen only once. The clonotype comes from an adult with an advanced solid tumor such as melanoma, head and neck, liver or kidney cancer. This specimen consisted of CD4+ or CD8+ T cells sorted from blood, obtained in a trial of the OX40 agonist ivuxolimab. V gene TRBV18 combines with J gene TRBJ2-1, with 11 nucleotides matching TRBD2. The CDR3 is CASSPKTSGTYNEQFF. CDR3 DNA sequence: TGTGCCAGCTCTCCCAAGACTAGCGGGACCTACAATGAGCAGTTCTTC.